The rows below give T cell receptor beta chains drawn from one sample of a study of T cells after posttransplantation cyclophosphamide. TCRdb keeps only in-frame clones here, not all; method: immunoSEQ multiplex PCR. The sample lists about 43,000 clones; 90% were seen once. Source: PBMCs, taken 55 to 70 days after allogeneic stem cell transplant with posttransplant cyclophosphamide. Receptors originate from a male patient between 60 and 69 years old who received an allogeneic stem cell transplant from a related donor and was CMV-positive. Part of the T cell pool may stem from the graft donor. The CDR3 runs from the conserved cysteine through the conserved F or W.

CDR3: CASLKTETYTEAFF; V: TRBV2; J: TRBJ1-1
CDR3: CSVEDPGTEAFF; V: TRBV29-1; J: TRBJ1-1
CDR3: CASTLSWGTGDIDGYTF; V: TRBV27; J: TRBJ1-2
CDR3: CASSLDLARSRETQYF; V: TRBV11-2; J: TRBJ2-5
CDR3: CATGTVMRGYTF; V: TRBV27; J: TRBJ1-2
CDR3: CASRTRDRAFYEQYF; V: TRBV27; J: TRBJ2-7
CDR3: CASSLPSGGNTGELFF; V: TRBV5-1; J: TRBJ2-2
CDR3: CASSEVPQGRAEAFF; V: TRBV2; J: TRBJ1-1
CDR3: CASSPGGQGGFDTGELFF; V: TRBV5-4; J: TRBJ2-2
CDR3: CASSTGAGVYEQYF; V: TRBV5-1; J: TRBJ2-7
CDR3: CASSSGQLKKTQYF; V: TRBV5-6; J: TRBJ2-5
CDR3: CASSPGQGASYGYTF; V: TRBV4-1; J: TRBJ1-2
CDR3: CASKTTLGRQPQHF; V: TRBV19; J: TRBJ1-5
CDR3: CASSYAPGAARGQFF; V: TRBV6-5; J: TRBJ2-1
CDR3: CASSPGLAADTQYF; V: TRBV5-8; J: TRBJ2-3
CDR3: CASSQDLLGGAVIGSGANVLTF; V: TRBV4-1; J: TRBJ2-6
CDR3: CASSPLAGGFYNEQFF; V: TRBV2; J: TRBJ2-1
CDR3: CAWSRVGTGVYGAFF; V: TRBV30; J: TRBJ1-1
CDR3: CAIRGPNTEAFF; V: TRBV10-3; J: TRBJ1-1
CDR3: CASGLGNRVDRETQYF; V: TRBV12-5; J: TRBJ2-5
CDR3: CASRRTGSNYGYTF; V: TRBV6-5; J: TRBJ1-2
CDR3: CASSRGAGNQPQHF; V: TRBV27; J: TRBJ1-5
CDR3: CASSEPGQQYKNIQYF; V: TRBV9; J: TRBJ2-4
CDR3: CASSIGRQGHEQYF; V: TRBV19; J: TRBJ2-7
CDR3: CASSYRGQISGNTIYF; V: TRBV6-5; J: TRBJ1-3
CDR3: CASRAGTGHNEQFF; V: TRBV6-5; J: TRBJ2-1
CDR3: CASSTRQGDGYTF; V: TRBV5-6; J: TRBJ1-2
CDR3: CASSLDDRGTSGNTIYF; V: TRBV5-1; J: TRBJ1-3
CDR3: CASSSGGSPLVGYTF; V: TRBV28; J: TRBJ1-2
CDR3: CASSVGGGLNQPQHF; V: TRBV9; J: TRBJ1-5
CDR3: CASSLVAEEPQHF; V: TRBV5-6; J: TRBJ1-5
CDR3: CASSQGAWTEAFF; V: TRBV27; J: TRBJ1-1
CDR3: CASSVAWGDEQYF; V: TRBV9; J: TRBJ2-7
CDR3: CASSARTGAGEQYF; V: TRBV9; J: TRBJ2-7
CDR3: CASSTSGGTDTQYF; V: TRBV5-1; J: TRBJ2-3
CDR3: CASSQQGTTEAFF; V: TRBV4-1; J: TRBJ1-1
CDR3: CASSYSRHLSTDTQYF; V: TRBV6-5; J: TRBJ2-3
CDR3: CASSQIEGDTSSGNTIYF; V: TRBV4-1; J: TRBJ1-3
CDR3: CASSLVAFSGNTIYF; V: TRBV7-8; J: TRBJ1-3
CDR3: CASSRSLSDRGNQPQHF; V: TRBV18; J: TRBJ1-5
CDR3: CASRGGARTEAFF; V: TRBV6-1; J: TRBJ1-1